The subject of this entry is one T cell receptor beta chain. Its cognate antigen is unknown. PCR employed 60 Vbeta and 13 Jbeta primers. TCRdb keeps only in-frame clones here, not all; method: immunoSEQ multiplex PCR. This table holds tens of thousands of clones. This entry comes from a study of cytomegalovirus exposure and HLA in healthy donors. J was trimmed by 5 bases and V by 4 bases; bases with no gene match: 9. Germline V gene data show CDR1 as SQVTM and CDR2 as ANQGSEA. This CDR3 region has 14 residues. General observations from the study: The sole available immune exposure information was CMV serostatus. Other equally common chains were less clonally expanded than HLA-associated TCR beta chains, a later analysis showed.

The material sequenced was PBMCs. This TCR derives from a male donor in good health and CMV-seropositive. The chain has TRBV29-1 and TRBJ2-7; 9 bases are a match to TRBD2. The CDR3 DNA reads TGCAGCGTTGTATTCGTAGCGGGAGTTAACGAGCAGTACTTC. Protein sequence: CSVVFVAGVNEQYF.